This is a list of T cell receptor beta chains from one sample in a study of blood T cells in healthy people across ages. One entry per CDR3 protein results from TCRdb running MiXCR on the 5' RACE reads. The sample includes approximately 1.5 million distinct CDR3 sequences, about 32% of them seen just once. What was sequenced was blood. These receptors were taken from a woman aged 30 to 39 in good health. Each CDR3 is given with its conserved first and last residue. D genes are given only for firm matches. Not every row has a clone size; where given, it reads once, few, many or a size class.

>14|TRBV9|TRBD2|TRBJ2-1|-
TGTGCCAGCAGCGTTAGGACTAGCGGCGGTGAGCAGTTCTTC
CASSVRTSGGEQFF
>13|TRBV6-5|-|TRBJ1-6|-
TGTGCCAGCAGTTACTCTGGTAATTCACCCCTCCACTTT
CASSYSGNSPLHF
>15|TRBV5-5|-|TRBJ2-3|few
TGTGCCAGCAGCTTGCTTAGAACCGACACAGATACGCAGTATTTT
CASSLLRTDTDTQYF
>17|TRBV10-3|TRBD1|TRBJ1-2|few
TGTGCCATCAGTCTCACAGATACAGGGGGCATCGACTATGGCTACACCTTC
CAISLTDTGGIDYGYTF
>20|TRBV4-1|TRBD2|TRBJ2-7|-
TGCGCCAGCAGCCAAGATAGGTTTGGCCTGGGCGGGAGCTCCTACAATGAGCAGTACTTC
CASSQDRFGLGGSSYNEQYF
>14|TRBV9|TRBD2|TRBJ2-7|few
TGTGCCAGCAGCATAGGGACTAGCGGGGTCGAGCAGTACTTC
CASSIGTSGVEQYF
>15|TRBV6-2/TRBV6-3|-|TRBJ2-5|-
TGTACCAGCAGTCCCTCTGGACTCCAAGCGGAGACCCAGTACTTC
CTSSPSGLQAETQYF
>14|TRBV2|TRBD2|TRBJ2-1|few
TGTGCCAGCATCGTGAGTAGCGGGGGTAATGAGCAGTTCTTC
CASIVSSGGNEQFF
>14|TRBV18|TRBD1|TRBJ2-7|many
TGTGCCAGCAGCCCCGGGACAGGCCCCTACGAGCAGTACTTC
CASSPGTGPYEQYF
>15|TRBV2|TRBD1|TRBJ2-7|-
TGTGCCAGCATGATGGACAGGGGGGTTTCCTACGAGCAGTACTTC
CASMMDRGVSYEQYF
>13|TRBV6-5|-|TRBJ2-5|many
TGTGCCAGCAGTTACCCTCCGGTCGAGACCCAGTACTTC
CASSYPPVETQYF
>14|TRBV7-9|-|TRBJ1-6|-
TGTGCCAGCAGCTTAGATCTGGGCAATTCACCCCTCCACTTT
CASSLDLGNSPLHF
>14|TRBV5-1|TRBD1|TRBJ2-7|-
TGCGCCAGCTCCGGGACAGGGAGCTCCCACGAGCAGTACTTC
CASSGTGSSHEQYF
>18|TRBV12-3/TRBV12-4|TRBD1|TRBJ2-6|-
TGTGCCAGCAGTTTAGATGGACAGGGAGGATCTGGGGCCAACGTCCTGACTTTC
CASSLDGQGGSGANVLTF
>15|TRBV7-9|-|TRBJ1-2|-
TGTGCCAGCAGCTCTGAGGGGGGCTCCCGGTATGGCTACACCTTC
CASSSEGGSRYGYTF
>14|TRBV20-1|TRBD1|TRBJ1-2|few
TGCAGTGCTAGAGATCAGGACAGGGCCAGCGGCTACACCTTC
CSARDQDRASGYTF
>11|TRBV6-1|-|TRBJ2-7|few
TGTGCCAGCAGGGTTAGCGGCGAGCAGTACTTC
CASRVSGEQYF
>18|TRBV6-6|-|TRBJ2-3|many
TGTGCCAGCAGTTACTTCGCAGATTTCGAGCGGGTCACAGATACGCAGTATTTT
CASSYFADFERVTDTQYF
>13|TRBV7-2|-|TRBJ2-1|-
TGTGCCAGCAGCTACAGACGGTACAATGAGCAGTTCTTC
CASSYRRYNEQFF
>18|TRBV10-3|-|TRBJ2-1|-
TGTGCCATCAGCGAACTTTACCTCCGGGACGCCTCCTACAATGAGCAGTTCTTC
CAISELYLRDASYNEQFF
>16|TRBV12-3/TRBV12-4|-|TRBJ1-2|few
TGTGCCAGCAGTTTGCCCAGGCCGGGTGATGGATATGGCTACACCTTC
CASSLPRPGDGYGYTF
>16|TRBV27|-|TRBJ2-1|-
TGTGCCAGCAGTGTCCGGGGTTGGGGCTCCTACAATGAGCAGTTCTTC
CASSVRGWGSYNEQFF
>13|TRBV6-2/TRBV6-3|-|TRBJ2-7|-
TGTGCCAGCAGGGACAGTCTACTCGACGAGCAGTACTTC
CASRDSLLDEQYF
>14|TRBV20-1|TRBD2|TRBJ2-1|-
TGCAGTGCTCCTGATAGCGGGAGGAACAATGAGCAGTTCTTC
CSAPDSGRNNEQFF
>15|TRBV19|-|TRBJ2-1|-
TGTGCCAGTAGTTTTCCCGTTAGCTCCTACAATGAGCAGTTCTTC
CASSFPVSSYNEQFF
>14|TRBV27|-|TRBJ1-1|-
TGTGCCAGCAGTTATATAGGGGCGGACACTGAAGCTTTCTTT
CASSYIGADTEAFF
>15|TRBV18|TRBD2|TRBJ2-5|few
TGTGCCAGCCCACAACCCGGGACTAACCAAGAGACCCAGTACTTC
CASPQPGTNQETQYF
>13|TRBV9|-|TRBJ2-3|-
TGTGCCAGCAGCCCGGGACTCCCGGATACGCAGTATTTT
CASSPGLPDTQYF
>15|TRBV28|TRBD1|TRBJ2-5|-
TGTGCCAGCAGTTTATCCCCGACAGGGATGGAGACCCAGTACTTC
CASSLSPTGMETQYF
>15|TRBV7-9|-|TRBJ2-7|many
TGTGCCAGCAGCCAAGGGACGGTTCTCTCCTACGAGCAGTACTTC
CASSQGTVLSYEQYF
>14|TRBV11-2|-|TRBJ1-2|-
TGTGCCAGCAGCTCGCTCAGGGGTCCTGGTGGCTACACCTTC
CASSSLRGPGGYTF
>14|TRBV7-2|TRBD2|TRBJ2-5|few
TGTGCCAGCAGCCTCGGGAGGGCCGGGGAGACCCAGTACTTC
CASSLGRAGETQYF
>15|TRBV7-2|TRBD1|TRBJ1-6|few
TGTGCCAGCAGCCCTTGGACAGGGGTTGATTCACCCCTCCACTTT
CASSPWTGVDSPLHF
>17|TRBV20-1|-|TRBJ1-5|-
TGCAGTGCTAGAGATGGGAGGGAGGGGCTCGGCAATCAGCCCCAGCATTTT
CSARDGREGLGNQPQHF
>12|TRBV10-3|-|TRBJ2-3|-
TGTGCCACGGACCGCGGGGAAGATACGCAGTATTTT
CATDRGEDTQYF
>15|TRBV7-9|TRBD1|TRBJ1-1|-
TGTGCCAGCAGCTTTAAACAGGGGGGGAACACTGAAGCTTTCTTT
CASSFKQGGNTEAFF
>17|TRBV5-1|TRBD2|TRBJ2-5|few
TGCGCCAGCAGCACGGGACTAGCGGGAGGCAGCCAAGAGACCCAGTACTTC
CASSTGLAGGSQETQYF
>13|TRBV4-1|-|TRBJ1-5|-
TGCGCCAGCAGCCAAGCAGTCAATCAGCCCCAGCATTTT
CASSQAVNQPQHF
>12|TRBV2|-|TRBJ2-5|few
TGTGCCAGGACTAGTGTTGAAGAGACCCAGTACTTC
CARTSVEETQYF
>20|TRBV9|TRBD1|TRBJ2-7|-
TGTGCCGGCAGCGTCTTAACAGGGGTTAGTTCGTCGGACTCTACCTACGAGCAGTACTTC
CAGSVLTGVSSSDSTYEQYF
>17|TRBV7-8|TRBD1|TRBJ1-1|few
TGTGCCAGCAGCTTAGGTCTCGGGACAGGGTTGAACACTGAAGCTTTCTTT
CASSLGLGTGLNTEAFF
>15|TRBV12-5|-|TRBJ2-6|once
TGTGCTAGTGGTTTGGGGTTCTCTGGGGCCAACGTCCTGACTTTC
CASGLGFSGANVLTF
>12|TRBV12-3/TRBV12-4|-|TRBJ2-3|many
TGTGCCAGCAGTCCCCACATGGGTACGCAGTATTTT
CASSPHMGTQYF
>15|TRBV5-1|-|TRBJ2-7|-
TGCGCCAGCAGCTTGGTACAGGGATCGACCTACGAGCAGTACTTC
CASSLVQGSTYEQYF
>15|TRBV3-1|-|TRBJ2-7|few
TGTGCCAGCAGCCTAATAATCGGAGGGGCCTACGAGCAGTACTTC
CASSLIIGGAYEQYF
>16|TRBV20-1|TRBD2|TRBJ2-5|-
TGCGGTGCCCCCAGGACTAGCGGGAGATTCCCAGAGACCCAGTACTTC
CGAPRTSGRFPETQYF
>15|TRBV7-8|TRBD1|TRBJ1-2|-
TGTGCCAGCAGCTCGACAGGGTTCAACGCCTATGGCTACACCTTC
CASSSTGFNAYGYTF
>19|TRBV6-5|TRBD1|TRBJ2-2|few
TGTGCCAGCAGTTACCGCTGGGCACCGGGACAGGGATCGACCGGGGAGCTGTTTTTT
CASSYRWAPGQGSTGELFF
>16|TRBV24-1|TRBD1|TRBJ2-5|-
TGTGCCACCAGTGACCATCCGGGACAGGGTCCGGAGACCCAGTACTTC
CATSDHPGQGPETQYF
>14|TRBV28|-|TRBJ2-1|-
TGTGCCATTGACTGGGGAGAACTGGTCAATGAGCAGTTCTTC
CAIDWGELVNEQFF
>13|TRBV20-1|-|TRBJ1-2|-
TGCAGTGCTAGAGGGGGGGGGGAACATGGCTACACCTTC
CSARGGGEHGYTF
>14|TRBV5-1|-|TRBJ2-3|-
TGCGCCAGCAGCACCCTACAGGGTACGGATACGCAGTATTTT
CASSTLQGTDTQYF
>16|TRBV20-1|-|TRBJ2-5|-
TGCAGTGCTACCCCTTTTTTGGGTCAGGAAGGGGGGAAGCAGTACTTC
CSATPFLGQEGGKQYF
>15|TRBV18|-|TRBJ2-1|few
TGTGCCAGCTCACCACCGTCGGTGTCCTACAATGAGCAGTTCTTC
CASSPPSVSYNEQFF
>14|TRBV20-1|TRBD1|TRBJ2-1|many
TGCAGTGCTGACCGGGACAGGGGGTACAATGAGCAGTTCTTC
CSADRDRGYNEQFF
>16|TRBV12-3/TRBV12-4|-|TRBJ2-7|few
TGTGCCAGCAGTTTAGCAGGTGGACAGAGGACCTACGAGCAGTACTTC
CASSLAGGQRTYEQYF
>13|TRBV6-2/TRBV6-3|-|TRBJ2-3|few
TGTGCCAGCCTACGGGGGACCACAGATACGCAGTATTTT
CASLRGTTDTQYF
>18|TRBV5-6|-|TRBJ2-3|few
TGTGCCAGCAGCTTGGATGGCGCCGGAGGGGCGCAAACAGATACGCAGTATTTT
CASSLDGAGGAQTDTQYF
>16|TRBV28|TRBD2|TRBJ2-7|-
TGTGCCAGCAGTTTATATCCTAGCGGACCTCCCTACGAGCAGTACTTC
CASSLYPSGPPYEQYF
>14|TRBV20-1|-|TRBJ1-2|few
TGCAGTGCTAGAGATGGACAGCAGATATTTTCGTACACCTTC
CSARDGQQIFSYTF